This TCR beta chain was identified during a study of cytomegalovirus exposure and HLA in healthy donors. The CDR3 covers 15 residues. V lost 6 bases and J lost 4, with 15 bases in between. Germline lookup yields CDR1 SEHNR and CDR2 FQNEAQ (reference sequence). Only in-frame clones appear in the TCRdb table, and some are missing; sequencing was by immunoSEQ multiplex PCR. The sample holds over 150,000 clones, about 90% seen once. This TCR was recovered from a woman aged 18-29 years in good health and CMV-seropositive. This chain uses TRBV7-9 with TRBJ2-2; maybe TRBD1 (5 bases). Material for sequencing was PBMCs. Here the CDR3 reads CASSLQGSVTGELFF. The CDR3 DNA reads TGTGCCAGCAGTCTTCAGGGTTCGGTCACCGGGGAGCTGTTTTTT.